This T cell receptor beta chain was sequenced during a study of OX40 agonist ivuxolimab in advanced cancers. Study as a whole: Head and neck, renal cell, melanoma or hepatocellular carcinoma were the cancers that dose-escalation patients had. Enrollees could have had prior anti-PD-1, anti-PD-L1 or anti-CTLA-4 therapy, which around 43% had received.

Drawing of blood for sampling happened at baseline, at cycle 4 day 1, and at cycle 7 day 1. Profiled with immunoSEQ multiplex PCR; TCRdb holds only in-frame clones, not every one. The table lists fewer than 65,000 clones, almost 95% of them singletons, with approximately 19% in the top ten. The V and J ends lost 4 bases and 0 bases respectively, with 15 bases between them. This CDR3 has 16 amino acids. Per the germline V gene, CDR1 is SGHAT and CDR2 is FQNNGV. This specimen consisted of CD4+ or CD8+ T cells sorted from blood, obtained in a trial of the OX40 agonist ivuxolimab. J is TRBJ1-1 and V is TRBV11-2; D not resolved. This TCR derives from an adult with an advanced solid tumor such as melanoma, head and neck, liver or kidney cancer. This CDR3 reads CASSSFRKAMNTEAFF. CDR3 sequence (DNA): TGTGCCAGCAGCTCTTTCCGTAAGGCGATGAACACTGAAGCTTTCTTT.